Below, one T cell receptor (beta chain) is given with its context. Its specificity is unknown. The source of the sample is a study of graft-versus-host responses after intestinal transplantation. The wider study: Recipients underwent multivisceral, liver-intestinal, or isolated intestinal transplants. Recipients across the board were started on anti-thymocyte globulin induction, then kept on tacrolimus and steroids for about three years. Study outcomes and limitations: Recipient marrow harbored GvH clones, some of which surfaced first in ileum or blood. Early post-transplant HvG declines were associated with peak circulating GvH clone levels.

This CDR3 has 14 residues. Germline loops: CDR1 MDHEN, CDR2 SYDVKM. V trimming: 4 bases; J trimming: 2 bases; junction bases outside the gene matches: 2. Sequenced by immunoSEQ multiplex PCR; TCRdb stores in-frame clones only, minus some. The table lists fewer than 85,000 clones, 84% of them singletons. The sequencing used unstimulated CD4+ T cells sorted from spleen or lymph node cells, collected before transplant. V usage is TRBV28 and J usage is TRBJ2-5; 9 bases align to TRBD1. This receptor was taken from a human donor who was the organ donor for an intestinal transplant. This chain's CDR3 is CASSWDREQETQYF. Here the CDR3 DNA reads TGTGCCAGCAGTTGGGACAGGGAACAAGAGACCCAGTACTTC. Supplemented by reference TRBV28 and TRBJ2-5, the full variable domain reads DVKVTQSSRYLVKRTGEKVFLECVQDMDHENMFWYRQDPGLGLRLIYFSYDVKMKEKGDIPEGYSVSREKKERFSLILESASTNQTSMYLCASSWDREQETQYFGPGTRLLVL.